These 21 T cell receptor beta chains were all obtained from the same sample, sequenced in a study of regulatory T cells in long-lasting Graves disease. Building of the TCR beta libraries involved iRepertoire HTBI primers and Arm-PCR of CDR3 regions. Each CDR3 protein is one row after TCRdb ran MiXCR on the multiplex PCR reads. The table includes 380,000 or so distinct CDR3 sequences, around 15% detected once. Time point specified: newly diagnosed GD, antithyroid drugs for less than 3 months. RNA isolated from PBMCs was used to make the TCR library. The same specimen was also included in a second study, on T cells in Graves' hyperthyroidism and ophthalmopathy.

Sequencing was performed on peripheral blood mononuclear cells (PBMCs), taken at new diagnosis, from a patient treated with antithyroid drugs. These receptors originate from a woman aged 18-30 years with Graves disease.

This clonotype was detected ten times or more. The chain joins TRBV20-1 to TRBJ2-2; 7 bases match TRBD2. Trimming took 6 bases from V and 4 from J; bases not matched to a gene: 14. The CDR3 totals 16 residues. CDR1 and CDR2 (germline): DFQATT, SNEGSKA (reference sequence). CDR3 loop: CSAPKGGRSSTGELFF. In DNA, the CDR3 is TGCAGTGCCCCTAAGGGCGGGAGATCGAGCACCGGGGAGCTGTTTTTT.

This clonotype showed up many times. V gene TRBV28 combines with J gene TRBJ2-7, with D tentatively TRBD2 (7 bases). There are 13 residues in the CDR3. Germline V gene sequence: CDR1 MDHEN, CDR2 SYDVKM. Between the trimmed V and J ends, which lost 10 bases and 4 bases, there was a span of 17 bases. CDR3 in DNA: TGTGCCACCACTCGGGCGGGGGCGTACGAGCAGTACTTC. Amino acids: CATTRAGAYEQYF.

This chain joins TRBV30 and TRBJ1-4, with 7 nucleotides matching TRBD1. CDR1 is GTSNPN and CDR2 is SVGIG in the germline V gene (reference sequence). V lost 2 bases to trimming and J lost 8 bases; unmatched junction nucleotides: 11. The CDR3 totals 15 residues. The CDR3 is CAWSLKGALWEKLFF. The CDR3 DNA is TGTGCCTGGAGTTTAAAGGGGGCTCTTTGGGAAAAACTGTTTTTT.

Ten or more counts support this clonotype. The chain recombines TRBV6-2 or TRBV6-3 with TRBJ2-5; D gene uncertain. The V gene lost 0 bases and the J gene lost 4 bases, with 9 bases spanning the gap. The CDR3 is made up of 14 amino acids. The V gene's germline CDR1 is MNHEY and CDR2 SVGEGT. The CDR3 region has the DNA TGTGCCAGCAGTTACTCGAAACGGCGAGAGACCCAGTACTTC. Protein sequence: CASSYSKRRETQYF.

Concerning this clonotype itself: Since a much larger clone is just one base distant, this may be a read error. CDR3 sequence (DNA): TGTGCCAGCAGTCTCCTCTCTTGGCCTAGCGGGTACAATGAGCAGTTCTTC. Translated: CASSLLSWPSGYNEQFF. The chain joins TRBV12-3 or TRBV12-4 to TRBJ2-1, with 8 bases aligning to TRBD2. The CDR3 length is 17 residues. Unmatched junction bases numbered 13, after V lost 5 bases and J lost 4 bases.

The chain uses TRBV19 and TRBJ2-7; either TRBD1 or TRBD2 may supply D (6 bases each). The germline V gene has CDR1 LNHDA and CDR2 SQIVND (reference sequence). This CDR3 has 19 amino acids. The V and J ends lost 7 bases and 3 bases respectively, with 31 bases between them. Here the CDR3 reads CASMGRPPAGARRDYEQYF. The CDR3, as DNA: TGTGCCAGTATGGGACGGCCGCCGGCAGGGGCGAGGAGGGACTACGAGCAGTACTTC.

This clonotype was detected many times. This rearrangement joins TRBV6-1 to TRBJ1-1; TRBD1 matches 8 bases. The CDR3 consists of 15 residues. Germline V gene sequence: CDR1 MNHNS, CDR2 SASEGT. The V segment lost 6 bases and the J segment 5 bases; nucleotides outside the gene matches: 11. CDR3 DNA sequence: TGTGCCAGCAGAGGGGGGACAGGCCCGGGAACTGAAGCTTTCTTT. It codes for CASRGGTGPGTEAFF.

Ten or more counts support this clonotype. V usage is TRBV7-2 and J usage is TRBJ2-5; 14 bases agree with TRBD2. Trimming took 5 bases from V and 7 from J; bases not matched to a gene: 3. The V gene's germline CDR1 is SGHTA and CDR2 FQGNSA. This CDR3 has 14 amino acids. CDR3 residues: CASSAGLAGVTQYF. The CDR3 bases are TGTGCCAGCAGCGCGGGACTAGCGGGGGTGACCCAGTACTTC.

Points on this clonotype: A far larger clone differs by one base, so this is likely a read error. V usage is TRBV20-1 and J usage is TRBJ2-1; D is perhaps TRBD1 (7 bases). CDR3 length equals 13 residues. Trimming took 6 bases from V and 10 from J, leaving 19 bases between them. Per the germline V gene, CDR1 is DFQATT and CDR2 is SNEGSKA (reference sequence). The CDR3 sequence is CSASRGDSYEQFF. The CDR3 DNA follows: TGCAGTGCCAGTCGCGGGGACAGCTACGAGCAGTTCTTC.

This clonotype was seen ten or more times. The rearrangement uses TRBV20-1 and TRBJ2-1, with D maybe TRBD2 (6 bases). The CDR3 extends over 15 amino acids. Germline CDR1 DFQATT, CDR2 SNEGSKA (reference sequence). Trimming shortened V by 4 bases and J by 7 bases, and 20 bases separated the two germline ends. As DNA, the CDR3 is TGCAGTGCTACCCCTTTTACGGGAGATTGGAATGAGCAGTTCTTC. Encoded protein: CSATPFTGDWNEQFF.

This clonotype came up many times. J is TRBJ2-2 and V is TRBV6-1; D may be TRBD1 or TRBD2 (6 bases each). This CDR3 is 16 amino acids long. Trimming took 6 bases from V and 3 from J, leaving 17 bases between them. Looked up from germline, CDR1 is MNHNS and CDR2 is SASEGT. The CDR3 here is CASRPQGLSDTGELFF. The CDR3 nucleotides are TGTGCCAGCAGACCACAGGGACTCTCGGACACCGGGGAGCTGTTTTTT.

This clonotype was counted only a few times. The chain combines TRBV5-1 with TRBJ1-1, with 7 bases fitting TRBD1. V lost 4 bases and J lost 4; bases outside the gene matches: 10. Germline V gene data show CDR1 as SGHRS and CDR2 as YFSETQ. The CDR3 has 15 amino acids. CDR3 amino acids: CASSASTGVGTEAFF. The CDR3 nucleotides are TGCGCCAGCAGCGCCAGTACAGGGGTGGGCACTGAAGCTTTCTTT.

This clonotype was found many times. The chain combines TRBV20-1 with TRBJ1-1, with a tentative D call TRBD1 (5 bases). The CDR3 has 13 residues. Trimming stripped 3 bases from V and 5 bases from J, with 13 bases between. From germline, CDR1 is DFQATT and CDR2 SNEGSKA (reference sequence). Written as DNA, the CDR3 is TGCAGTGCTAGGCATATGGGGCGAACTGAAGCTTTCTTT. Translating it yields CSARHMGRTEAFF.

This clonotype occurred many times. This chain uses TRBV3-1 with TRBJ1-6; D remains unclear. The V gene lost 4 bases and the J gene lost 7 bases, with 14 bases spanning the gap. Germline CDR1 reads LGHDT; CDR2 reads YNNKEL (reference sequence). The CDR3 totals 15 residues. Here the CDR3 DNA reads TGTGCCAGCAGCCCGTCAGAGGGAAAGAATTCACCCCTCCACTTT. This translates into CASSPSEGKNSPLHF.

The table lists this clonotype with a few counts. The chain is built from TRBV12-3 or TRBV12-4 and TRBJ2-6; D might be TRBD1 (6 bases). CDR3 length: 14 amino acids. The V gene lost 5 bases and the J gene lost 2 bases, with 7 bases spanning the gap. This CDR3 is CASSGTTGANVLTF. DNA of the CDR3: TGTGCCAGCAGTGGGACAACTGGGGCCAACGTCCTGACTTTC.

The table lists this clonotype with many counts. CDR3 coding DNA: TGCAGCGTGGGACAGATGTCCTACGAGCAGTACTTC. It encodes CSVGQMSYEQYF. The genes are TRBV29-1 and TRBJ2-7; 7 bases agree with TRBD1. V lost 6 bases to trimming and J lost 1 base; unmatched junction nucleotides: 3. The CDR3 runs 12 residues. CDR1 and CDR2 from the germline V gene are SQVTM and ANQGSEA.

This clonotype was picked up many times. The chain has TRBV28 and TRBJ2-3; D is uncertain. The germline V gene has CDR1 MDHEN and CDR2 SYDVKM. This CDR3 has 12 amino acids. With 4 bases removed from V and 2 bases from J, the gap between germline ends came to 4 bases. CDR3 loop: CASSSTTDTQYF. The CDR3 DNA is TGTGCCAGCAGTTCCACCACAGATACGCAGTATTTT.

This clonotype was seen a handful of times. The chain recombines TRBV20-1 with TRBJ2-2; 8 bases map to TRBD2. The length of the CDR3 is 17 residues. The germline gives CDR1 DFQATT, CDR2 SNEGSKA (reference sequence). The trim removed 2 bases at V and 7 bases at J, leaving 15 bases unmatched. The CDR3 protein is CSARPPLGGRTSGELFF. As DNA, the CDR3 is TGCAGTGCTAGACCCCCACTGGGCGGGAGGACTAGCGGGGAGCTGTTTTTT.

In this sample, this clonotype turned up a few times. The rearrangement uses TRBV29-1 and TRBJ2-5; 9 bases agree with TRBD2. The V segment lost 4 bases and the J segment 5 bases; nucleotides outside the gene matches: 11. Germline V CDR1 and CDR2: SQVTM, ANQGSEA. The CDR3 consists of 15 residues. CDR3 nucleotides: TGCAGCGTTGCGGGTAGCGGGGGAGCGGGGGAGACCCAGTACTTC. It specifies CSVAGSGGAGETQYF.

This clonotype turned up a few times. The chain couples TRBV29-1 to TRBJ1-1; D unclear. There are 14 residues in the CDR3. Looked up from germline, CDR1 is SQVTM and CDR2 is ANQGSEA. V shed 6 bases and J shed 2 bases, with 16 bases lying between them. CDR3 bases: TGCAGCGTATCAGACGCAACAGTAAACACTGAAGCTTTCTTT. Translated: CSVSDATVNTEAFF.

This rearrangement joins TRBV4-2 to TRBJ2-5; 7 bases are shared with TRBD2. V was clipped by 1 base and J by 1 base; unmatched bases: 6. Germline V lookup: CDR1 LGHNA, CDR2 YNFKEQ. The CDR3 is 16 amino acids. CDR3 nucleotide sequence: TGTGCCAGCAGCCAAGTCGAGGGAGGGCCCCAAGAGACCCAGTACTTC. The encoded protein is CASSQVEGGPQETQYF.